The rows below give T cell receptor beta chains drawn from one sample of a study of T cell changes during pregnancy in multiple sclerosis. Profiling relied on immunoSEQ multiplex PCR, and the TCRdb table lists in-frame clones only, not all of them. The table has approximately 46,000 clones, more than 85% seen once; the top ten hold about 3.1%. Specimen: CD8+ T cells from peripheral blood mononuclear cells, collected in the second trimester of pregnancy. These receptors all stem from a female donor with multiple sclerosis, enrolled in a pregnancy study. Each CDR3 is given with its conserved first and last residue. Each record gives: J gene, clone size, D gene, V gene, CDR3 DNA, CDR3 protein. The D gene is left open where the match is weak. Some rows have no size entry. The others give once, few or many, or a class for an expanded clone.

>TRBJ1-2|-|TRBD1|TRBV6-5
TGTGCCAGCAGTTATGGGGACAGTCCCTATGGCTACACCTTC
CASSYGDSPYGYTF
>TRBJ1-3|once|-|TRBV5-5
TGTGCCAGCAGCTTACCAGGGGACGCCTCTGGAAACACCATATATTTT
CASSLPGDASGNTIYF
>TRBJ2-7|-|-|TRBV5-6
TGTGCCAGCAGCTCCAGGGCGATTCAGGACTACGAGCAGTACTTC
CASSSRAIQDYEQYF
>TRBJ1-1|few|TRBD1|TRBV19
TGTGCCTCCATCCCCCGGGACAGGGAGGAAGCTTTCTTT
CASIPRDREEAFF
>TRBJ2-7|-|TRBD1|TRBV4-1
TGCGCCAGCAGCCAAGATCCGGACAGGGGGAATTACGAGCAGTACTTC
CASSQDPDRGNYEQYF
>TRBJ1-1|-|-|TRBV5-1
TGCGCCAGCAGCTTGGGAGGGAGAACTGAAGCTTTCTTT
CASSLGGRTEAFF
>TRBJ1-5|-|TRBD1|TRBV11-2
TGTGCCAGCAGCTTAGGGGACAGCCCTTTTGCGACCCAGCATTTT
CASSLGDSPFATQHF
>TRBJ2-7|-|TRBD1|TRBV9
TGTGCCAGCAGCTACGGACAGGGGACCTACGAGCAGTACTTC
CASSYGQGTYEQYF
>TRBJ1-1|-|-|TRBV4-1
TGCGCCAGCAGCCCCGGGGTGAACACTGAAGCTTTCTTT
CASSPGVNTEAFF
>TRBJ2-5|-|-|TRBV18
TGTGCCAGCTCACCGGACAGGACTACGCAAGAGACCCAGTACTTC
CASSPDRTTQETQYF
>TRBJ2-2|-|-|TRBV4-1
TGCGCCAGCAGCCAGGAGGGGATGGCCGGGGAGCTGTTTTTT
CASSQEGMAGELFF
>TRBJ2-7|-|-|TRBV5-6
TGTGCCAGCAGCTTGAACAGGGGAGGTGAGCAGTACTTC
CASSLNRGGEQYF
>TRBJ2-3|few|-|TRBV6-4
TGTGCCAGCAGTGAACAGGGAGGCACAGATACGCAGTATTTT
CASSEQGGTDTQYF
>TRBJ2-5|once|-|TRBV6-5
TGTGCCAGCATCCCCCAGGGGGGCCTCCAAGAGACCCAGTACTTC
CASIPQGGLQETQYF
>TRBJ1-1|-|TRBD1|TRBV6-1
TGTGCCAGCAGTGAAAAAACAGGGGGCGAGACTGAAGCTTTCTTT
CASSEKTGGETEAFF
>TRBJ2-3|-|-|TRBV11-3
TGTGCCAGCAGCTTGGGCAGCAGCACAGATACGCAGTATTTT
CASSLGSSTDTQYF
>TRBJ2-7|-|-|TRBV9
TGTGCCAGCAGCGTAGACCGGAGTCCTTTCGAGCAGTACTTC
CASSVDRSPFEQYF
>TRBJ2-7|-|-|TRBV11-3
TGTGCCAGCAGCTTAGAACCAACCTACGAGCTGTACTTC
CASSLEPTYELYF
>TRBJ2-5|-|TRBD2|TRBV14
TGTGCCAGCAGCCAAGGCTCGCGGGGGGCCCGAGAGACCCAGTACTTC
CASSQGSRGARETQYF
>TRBJ2-2|-|-|TRBV7-2
TGTGCCAGCAGCTTAGAACTAGAGAACACCGGGGAGCTGTTTTTT
CASSLELENTGELFF
>TRBJ1-1|-|-|TRBV9
TGTGCCAGCAGCGTAGGAGGTGCGGTTGAAGCTTTCTTT
CASSVGGAVEAFF
>TRBJ2-5|-|TRBD2|TRBV7-2
TGTGCCAGCAGCTCGTGGAGTAGCGGGGGCTACTTC
CASSSWSSGGYF
>TRBJ2-1|once|-|TRBV6-4
TGTGCCAGCAGTGGAGGGAGCTCCTACAATGAGCAGTTCTTC
CASSGGSSYNEQFF
>TRBJ1-6|-|TRBD1|TRBV5-3
TGTGCCAGAAGCTTCATTGACAGGGTCCTTTCCCTCCACTTT
CARSFIDRVLSLHF
>TRBJ1-3|-|-|TRBV29-1
TGCAGCGTTGTAGGCGGGGGCACCATATATTTT
CSVVGGGTIYF
>TRBJ2-1|once|-|TRBV9
TGTGCCAGCAGCGTAGTCCTGGGCGATGAGCAGTTCTTC
CASSVVLGDEQFF
>TRBJ2-1|-|-|TRBV9
TGTGCCAGCAGCCCAACTACCGACCAATACAATGAGCAGTTCTTC
CASSPTTDQYNEQFF
>TRBJ1-1|-|-|TRBV7-2
TGTGCCAGCAGCCCCGGACAGCTGGCCCACACTGAAGCTTTCTTT
CASSPGQLAHTEAFF
>TRBJ2-3|-|TRBD1|TRBV15
TGTGCCACCAGCCCGGACAGGGGAGATACGCAGTATTTT
CATSPDRGDTQYF
>TRBJ2-5|-|-|TRBV7-3
TGTGCCAGCGCGACAGGTTTCTCCGGGGAGACCCAGTACTTC
CASATGFSGETQYF
>TRBJ2-7|-|-|TRBV5-4
TGTGCCAGCAGCTCTGGGGGCCACCCCTACGAGCAGTACTTC
CASSSGGHPYEQYF
>TRBJ1-4|-|-|TRBV29-1
TGCAGCGTTGAGACAGCCCCTAATGAAAAACTGTTTTTT
CSVETAPNEKLFF
>TRBJ1-2|-|-|TRBV29-1
TGCAGCGTTGATGCGTTGGATGGCTACACCTTC
CSVDALDGYTF
>TRBJ2-3|-|-|TRBV9
TGTGCCAGCAGCCCTACTTCCGATACGCAGTATTTT
CASSPTSDTQYF
>TRBJ2-5|-|TRBD1|TRBV4-1
TGCGCCAGCAGCCAGGGACAGGGGTTCCAAGAGACCCAGTACTTC
CASSQGQGFQETQYF
>TRBJ2-7|-|-|TRBV9
TGTGCCAGCAGCGATCCAGGGGCTAGCTCCTACGAGCAGTACTTC
CASSDPGASSYEQYF
>TRBJ2-7|-|TRBD1|TRBV27
TGTGCCAGCAGTGTCGGGACAGGGCAAACCTACGAGCAGTACTTC
CASSVGTGQTYEQYF
>TRBJ2-3|-|-|TRBV4-1
TGCGCCAGCAGCCAGGGTCAGGGAAGTCTGGATACGCAGTATTTT
CASSQGQGSLDTQYF
>TRBJ2-1|-|TRBD2|TRBV6-4
TGTGCCAGCAGTGACCCTCTAGCGGGGTTCAATGAGCAGTTCTTC
CASSDPLAGFNEQFF
>TRBJ1-1|-|-|TRBV5-4
TGTGCCTGGGGACAGAACACTGAAGCTTTCTTT
CAWGQNTEAFF
>TRBJ2-7|-|TRBD1|TRBV2
TGTGCCAGCAGGACGCCAGGGGGTATCTACGAGCAGTACTTC
CASRTPGGIYEQYF
>TRBJ1-3|once|-|TRBV2
TGTGCCAGCAGTCAAGCCCACAAGATATTCTCTGGAAACACCATATATTTT
CASSQAHKIFSGNTIYF
>TRBJ1-1|-|-|TRBV19
TGTGCCAGTACTACTCAGGGGTTTATGAACACTGAAGCTTTCTTT
CASTTQGFMNTEAFF
>TRBJ2-7|-|-|TRBV7-9
TGTGCCAGCAGCTTAGCCGGGGGCTACGAGCAGTACTTC
CASSLAGGYEQYF
>TRBJ2-6|-|-|TRBV19
TGTGCCAGTAGTCCATCTGGGGCCAACGTCCTGACTTTC
CASSPSGANVLTF
>TRBJ1-1|-|-|TRBV19
TGTGCCAGTTTACCCGGAGAAACCGGGGACACTGAAGCTTTCTTT
CASLPGETGDTEAFF
>TRBJ2-5|-|TRBD2|TRBV9
TGTGCCAGCAGCCCTCGGGGGGGCGAGGAGACCCAGTACTTC
CASSPRGGEETQYF
>TRBJ1-2|-|TRBD1|TRBV30
TGTGCCTGGACAGGGGGGCCCTATGGCTACACCTTC
CAWTGGPYGYTF
>TRBJ2-3|-|TRBD2|TRBV9
TGTGCCAGCAGCGCTACAGTAGCGGGGGGTTCCACAGATACGCAGTATTTT
CASSATVAGGSTDTQYF
>TRBJ1-1|medium-sized|TRBD1|TRBV27
TGTGCCAGCAGTTCCTGGACAGGAATGATGAACACTGAAGCTTTCTTT
CASSSWTGMMNTEAFF